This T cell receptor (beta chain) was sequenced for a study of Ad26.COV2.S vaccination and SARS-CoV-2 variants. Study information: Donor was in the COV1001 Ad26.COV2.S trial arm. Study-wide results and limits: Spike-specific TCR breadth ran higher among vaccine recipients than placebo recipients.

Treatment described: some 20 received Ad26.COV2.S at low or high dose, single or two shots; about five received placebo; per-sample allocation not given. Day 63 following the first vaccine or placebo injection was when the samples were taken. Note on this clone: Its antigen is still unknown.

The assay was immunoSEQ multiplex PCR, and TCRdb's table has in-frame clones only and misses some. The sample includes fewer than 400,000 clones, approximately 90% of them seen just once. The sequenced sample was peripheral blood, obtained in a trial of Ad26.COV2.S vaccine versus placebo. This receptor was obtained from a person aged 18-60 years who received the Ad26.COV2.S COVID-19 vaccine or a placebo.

The DNA for the CDR3 is TGTGCCAGCAGCTCCACTACAAATACGCAGTATTTT. Translated: CASSSTTNTQYF. V gene TRBV11-2 combines with J gene TRBJ2-3; D remains ambiguous. Trimming pared 4 bases from V and 7 bases from J, leaving 9 bases between. The CDR3 is 12 amino acids. Germline V gene lookup returns CDR1 SGHAT and CDR2 FQNNGV. The variable domain in full, with the rest retrieved from reference TRBV11-2 and TRBJ2-3, is EAGVAQSPRYKIIEKRQSVAFWCNPISGHATLYWYQQILGQGPKLLIQFQNNGVVDDSQLPKDRFSAERLKGVDSTLKIQPAKLEDSAVYLCASSSTTNTQYFGPGTRLTVL.